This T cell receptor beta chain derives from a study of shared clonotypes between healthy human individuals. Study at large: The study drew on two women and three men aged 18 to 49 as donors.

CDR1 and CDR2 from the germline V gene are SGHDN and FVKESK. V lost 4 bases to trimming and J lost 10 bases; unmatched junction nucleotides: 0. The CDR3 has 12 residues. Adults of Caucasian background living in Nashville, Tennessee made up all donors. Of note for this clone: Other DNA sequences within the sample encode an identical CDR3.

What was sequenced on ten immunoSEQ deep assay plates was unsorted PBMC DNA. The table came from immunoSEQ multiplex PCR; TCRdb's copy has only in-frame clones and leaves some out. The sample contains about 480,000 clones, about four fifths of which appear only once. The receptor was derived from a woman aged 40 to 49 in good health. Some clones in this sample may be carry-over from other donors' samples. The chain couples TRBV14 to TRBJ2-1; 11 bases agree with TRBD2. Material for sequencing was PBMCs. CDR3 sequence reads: CASSLAGGEQFF. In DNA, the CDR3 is TGTGCCAGCAGCCTAGCGGGAGGGGAGCAGTTCTTC.